A selection of T cell receptor beta chains follows, all from one sample in a study of blood T cell repertoires in COVID-19. Profiled with immunoSEQ multiplex PCR; TCRdb holds only in-frame clones, not every one. Of approximately 170,000 clones detected, around 80% appear once; the ten largest clones hold around 5.9%. Material for sequencing was PBMCs or T cells enriched from blood (not recorded which). The receptors originated from a man aged 35-49 years who had recovered from COVID-19. CDR3s include the opening cysteine and the closing phenylalanine or tryptophan. The order of the fields is CDR3 length, V gene, D gene, J gene, clone size, CDR3 DNA, CDR3 protein. D genes are given only for firm matches. The size of a clone is reported for some rows only, either as once, few or many, or as a class for expanded clones.

>15|TRBV7-8|NA|TRBJ2-2|many
TGTGCCAGCAGCACCGGGACAACCGCAACCGGGGAGCTGTTTTTT
CASSTGTTATGELFF
>15|TRBV30|NA|TRBJ1-6|NA
TGTGCCTGGAGTGTAAAAACAGGGCATAATTCACCCCTCCACTTT
CAWSVKTGHNSPLHF
>17|TRBV7-2|TRBD1|TRBJ1-2|NA
TGTGCCAGCAGCTTAACCCCATTCGGACAGGGGGACTATGGCTACACCTTC
CASSLTPFGQGDYGYTF
>16|TRBV6-5|NA|TRBJ1-2|NA
TGTGCCAGCAGTTACTCGATCGCAGGGGAGATGGATGGCTACACCTTC
CASSYSIAGEMDGYTF
>15|TRBV27|TRBD1|TRBJ1-4|NA
TGTGCCAGCAGTTCACAGGGGCAGCCTAATGAAAAACTGTTTTTT
CASSSQGQPNEKLFF
>15|TRBV5-5|NA|TRBJ1-1|few
TGTGCCAGCAGCTTCAATCCACAGGAATACACTGAAGCTTTCTTT
CASSFNPQEYTEAFF
>14|TRBV30|NA|TRBJ1-1|NA
TGTGCCTGGAGTGACGGCAGGTCACTCTCTGGAGCTTTCTTT
CAWSDGRSLSGAFF
>17|TRBV2|TRBD2|TRBJ2-1|NA
TGTGCCAGCAGTGAAGGGACTAGCGGGGGGGTGACGAATGAGCAGTTCTTC
CASSEGTSGGVTNEQFF
>14|TRBV19|NA|TRBJ1-4|NA
TGTGCCAGTAGTATCGTGAGCACTAATGAAAAACTGTTTTTT
CASSIVSTNEKLFF
>14|TRBV2|TRBD2|TRBJ2-3|many
TGTGCCAGCAATCTAGCGGGGGGGCAAGATACGCAGTATTTT
CASNLAGGQDTQYF
>15|TRBV7-9|TRBD2|TRBJ2-1|NA
TGTGCCAGCAGCTTACCACTAGCGGGGTACAATGAGCAGTTCTTC
CASSLPLAGYNEQFF
>14|TRBV5-4|NA|TRBJ2-2|NA
TGTGCCAGCAGCTTGCGGCAGGAGGCCGGGGAGCTGTTTTTT
CASSLRQEAGELFF
>15|TRBV5-6|TRBD1|TRBJ2-1|NA
TGTGCCAGCAGCTTCGGACAGGGAACCTACAATGAGCAGTTCTTC
CASSFGQGTYNEQFF
>13|TRBV9|NA|TRBJ1-6|NA
TGTGCCAGCAGCGTAGAAGGCCCGGACAGACCCGCCTTT
CASSVEGPDRPAF
>15|TRBV4-2|TRBD2|TRBJ2-5|many
TGTGCCAGCAGCCAAGCTAGCGGGGGGAAAGAGACCCAGTACTTC
CASSQASGGKETQYF
>14|TRBV6-5|TRBD1|TRBJ1-2|many
TGTGCCAGCAGTTCCAGACAGGGGTTCTATGGCTACACCTTC
CASSSRQGFYGYTF
>16|TRBV27|NA|TRBJ1-2|NA
TGTGCCAGCAGTCTCTCCTGGGGGGGCGCGGGCTATGGCTACACCTTC
CASSLSWGGAGYGYTF
>13|TRBV19|NA|TRBJ2-1|NA
TGTGCCAGTAGTATAAGCGGGTACAATGAGCAGTTCTTC
CASSISGYNEQFF
>15|TRBV3-1/TRBV3-2|TRBD1|TRBJ2-7|NA
TGTGCCAGCAGCCAAGCGGGCGACAGGGCCCACGAGCAGTACTTC
CASSQAGDRAHEQYF
>14|TRBV10-1|TRBD1|TRBJ2-7|NA
TGCGCCAGCAGTCCGGGACAGGGGAGCGTCAAGCAGTACTTC
CASSPGQGSVKQYF
>16|TRBV18|TRBD1|TRBJ2-1|NA
TGTGCCAGCTCACCAGGGGAGGGACAGGGAACCAATGAGCAGTTCTTC
CASSPGEGQGTNEQFF
>15|TRBV19|NA|TRBJ2-1|few
TGTGCCAGTAGTATAAGGTGGGGGGATTGGAATGAGCAGTTCTTC
CASSIRWGDWNEQFF
>14|TRBV3-1/TRBV3-2|TRBD1|TRBJ1-5|NA
TGTGCCAGCAGCCAGGACAGGTTCAATCAGCCCCAGCATTTT
CASSQDRFNQPQHF
>12|TRBV19|NA|TRBJ1-1|NA
TGTGCCAGTAGTCCGCGGTACACTGAAGCTTTCTTT
CASSPRYTEAFF
>13|TRBV11-2|TRBD1|TRBJ2-7|NA
TGTGCCAGCAGCCGGGACAGGTTGAACGAGCAGTACTTC
CASSRDRLNEQYF
>15|TRBV19|NA|TRBJ2-2|NA
TGTGCCAGTACCCCCCAAGTGGGGGGCACCGGGGAGCTGTTTTTT
CASTPQVGGTGELFF
>14|TRBV6-5|TRBD2|TRBJ2-5|NA
TGTGCCAGCAGTTCGGGACTAGCGGCAAAGCGGGAGTACTTC
CASSSGLAAKREYF
>14|TRBV2|NA|TRBJ2-3|NA
TGTGCCAGCGTCTCTCCAGGCGAGTCCGATACGCAGTATTTT
CASVSPGESDTQYF